The 7 T cell receptor beta chains listed next were all sequenced from one sample in a study of blood T cell repertoires in COVID-19. The protocol was immunoSEQ multiplex PCR, while the TCRdb copy is restricted to in-frame clones and leaves out a portion. The sample carries 200,000 to 250,000 clones, 85% to 90% recorded once. Sequencing was done on a sample of peripheral blood. These receptors were taken from a woman aged 55-75 years with acute or convalescent COVID-19.

This clone was picked up one time. This chain uses TRBV7-6 with TRBJ2-3; TRBD1 aligns across 7 bases. The CDR3 length is 17 residues. The J segment lost 2 bases and the V segment lost 5 bases, leaving 13 bases of the junction unmatched. The germline gives CDR1 SGHVS, CDR2 FNYEAQ. This chain's CDR3 is CASSQRGQGAFTDTQYF. For the CDR3, the DNA is TGTGCCAGCAGCCAAAGGGGGCAAGGGGCCTTCACAGATACGCAGTATTTT. Supplemented by reference TRBV7-6 and TRBJ2-3, the full variable domain reads GAGVSQSPRYKVTKRGQDVALRCDPISGHVSLYWYRQALGQGPEFLTYFNYEAQQDKSGLPNDRFSAERPEGSISTLTIQRTEQRDSAMYRCASSQRGQGAFTDTQYFGPGTRLTVL.

The J gene is TRBJ1-2, the V gene TRBV6-1, with D perhaps TRBD1 (6 bases). CDR3 length: 13 residues. With 1 base removed from V and 4 bases from J, the gap between germline ends came to 7 bases. Germline CDR1 reads MNHNS; CDR2 reads SASEGT. The CDR3 DNA follows: TGTGCCAGCAGTGAAGGGGGGCGCTATGGCTACACCTTC. This translates into CASSEGGRYGYTF.

The genes are TRBV18 and TRBJ2-2; the D is unclear. This CDR3 has 15 amino acids. Trimming took off 1 base at V and 0 bases at J, with 6 bases between the two ends. Germline CDR1 is KGHSH and CDR2 is LQKENI. This CDR3 reads CASSPQSANTGELFF. The CDR3 DNA sequence: TGTGCCAGCTCACCACAGAGCGCGAACACCGGGGAGCTGTTTTTT.

This chain joins TRBV19 and TRBJ2-7, with TRBD1 matching 10 bases. V shed 9 bases, J shed 6 bases, and the junction held 8 bases outside the gene matches. This CDR3 spans 13 amino acids. The germline V gene has CDR1 LNHDA and CDR2 SQIVND (reference sequence). CDR3 coding DNA: TGTGCCAGCTCCCGGGACAGGGGTGGCGAGCAGTACTTC. Its protein is CASSRDRGGEQYF.

J is TRBJ1-2 and V is TRBV12-3 or TRBV12-4; D unresolved. V was trimmed by 2 bases and J by 5 bases, leaving 9 bases between them. The CDR3 extends over 13 amino acids. In nucleotides, the CDR3 is TGTGCCAGCAGTTTATTCTTGAGGTATGGCTACACCTTC. Its translation: CASSLFLRYGYTF.

The rearrangement links TRBV5-1 to TRBJ2-3; D gene ambiguous. The length of the CDR3 is 12 residues. Deletions cut 3 bases from V and 9 bases from J, with 11 bases between. In germline, CDR1 is SGHRS, CDR2 YFSETQ. The CDR3 DNA follows: TGCGCCAGCAGCTCTTCTGGCGGAACGCAGTATTTT. Amino acid sequence: CASSSSGGTQYF.

The chain joins TRBV5-1 to TRBJ2-5; possible D gene TRBD2, 5 bases. CDR3 length: 14 amino acids. The V gene lost 0 bases and the J gene lost 5 bases, with 11 bases spanning the gap. The germline V gene encodes CDR1 SGHRS and CDR2 YFSETQ. This chain's CDR3 is CASSLVVGGETQYF. Written as DNA, the CDR3 is TGCGCCAGCAGCTTGGTAGTGGGCGGGGAGACCCAGTACTTC.